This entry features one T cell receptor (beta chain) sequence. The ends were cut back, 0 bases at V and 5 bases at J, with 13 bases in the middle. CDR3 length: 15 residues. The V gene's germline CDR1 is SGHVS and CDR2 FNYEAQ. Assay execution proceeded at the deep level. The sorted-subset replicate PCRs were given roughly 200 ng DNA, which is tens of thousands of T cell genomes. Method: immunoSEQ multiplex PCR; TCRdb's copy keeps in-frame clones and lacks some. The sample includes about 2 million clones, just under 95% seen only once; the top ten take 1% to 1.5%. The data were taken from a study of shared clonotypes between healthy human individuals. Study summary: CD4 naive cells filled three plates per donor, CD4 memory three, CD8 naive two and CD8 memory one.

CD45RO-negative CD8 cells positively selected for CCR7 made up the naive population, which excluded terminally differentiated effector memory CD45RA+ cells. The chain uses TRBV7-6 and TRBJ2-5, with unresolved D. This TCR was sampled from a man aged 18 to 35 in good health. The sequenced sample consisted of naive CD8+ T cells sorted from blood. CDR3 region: CASSLAPRNDETQYF. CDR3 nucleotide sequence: TGTGCCAGCAGCTTAGCCCCCCGCAATGACGAGACCCAGTACTTC.